These 18 T cell receptor beta chains were sequenced from one sample in a study of blood T cell repertoires in COVID-19. Using immunoSEQ multiplex PCR, the repertoire was profiled, and TCRdb retains in-frame clones only, with some absent. The sample carries about 240,000 clones, about four fifths recorded once. Specimen: peripheral blood. The receptors were gathered from an elderly woman with COVID-19, enrolled during active disease.

The chain couples TRBV7-2 to TRBJ1-1, with D possibly being TRBD1 (6 bases). Between the trimmed V and J ends, which lost 0 bases and 8 bases, there was a span of 10 bases. Germline CDR1 and CDR2: SGHTA and FQGNSA. The CDR3 is 13 amino acids. CDR3 nucleotide sequence: TGTGCCAGCAGCTTAGCGCCGACAGGAGAAGCTTTCTTT. Translated: CASSLAPTGEAFF.

The CDR3 loop is CASSALTGVSNQPQHF. CDR3 DNA: TGTGCCAGCAGTGCCCTCACAGGAGTTAGCAATCAGCCCCAGCATTTT. V usage is TRBV27 and J usage is TRBJ1-5; possibly TRBD1 for D (5 bases). The CDR3 runs to 16 residues. The germline V gene has CDR1 MNHEY and CDR2 SMNVEV (reference sequence). V was trimmed by 5 bases and J by 0 bases, leaving 14 bases between them.

This clone showed up just a few times. V usage is TRBV12-3 or TRBV12-4 and J usage is TRBJ1-1; D gene unclear. There are 12 residues in the CDR3. V dropped 10 bases and J dropped 4 bases, with 13 bases sitting between them. CDR3: CAIRNSGTEAFF. CDR3 bases: TGTGCCATCCGCAATTCGGGCACTGAAGCTTTCTTT.

The chain is built from TRBV5-1 and TRBJ1-6; 7 nucleotides line up with TRBD1. Germline V CDR1 and CDR2: SGHRS, YFSETQ. The CDR3 length is 16 residues. Losses at the gene ends were 0 bases for V and 7 bases for J; bases not matched to a gene: 7. The CDR3 nucleotides are TGCGCCAGCAGCTTGGGCCCAGGGGGACGAAATTCACCCCTCCACTTT. Translating gives CASSLGPGGRNSPLHF. The full variable domain, in which reference TRBV5-1 and TRBJ1-6 provide the parts outside the CDR3, is KAGVTQTPRYLIKTRGQQVTLSCSPISGHRSVSWYQQTPGQGLQFLFEYFSETQRNKGNFPGRFSGRQFSNSRSEMNVSTLELGDSALYLCASSLGPGGRNSPLHFGNGTRLTVT.

The chain carries TRBV2 and TRBJ1-3; no firm D call. The germline V and J ends were trimmed by 7 bases and 0 bases, with 10 bases remaining between them. Germline CDR1 and CDR2: SNHLY and FYNNEI. The CDR3 contains 14 residues. This CDR3 reads CASIEDFSGNTIYF. The CDR3 DNA follows: TGTGCCAGCATTGAGGACTTCTCTGGAAACACCATATATTTT.

CDR3 amino acids: CASSPPGLADEQFF. CDR3 nucleotide sequence: TGTGCCAGCTCACCCCCGGGACTAGCGGATGAGCAGTTCTTC. V is TRBV18 and J is TRBJ2-1; TRBD2 aligns across 11 bases. Per the germline V gene, CDR1 is KGHSH and CDR2 is LQKENI. This CDR3 is 14 amino acids long. J lost 8 bases, V lost 3 bases, and 3 bases had no gene match.

The chain recombines TRBV18 with TRBJ1-1; possible D gene TRBD1, 5 bases. Trimming cost V 2 bases and J 4 bases, with 14 bases left between them. The CDR3 extends over 15 amino acids. Germline loops: CDR1 KGHSH, CDR2 LQKENI. CDR3 nucleotide sequence: TGTGCCAGCTCACCAGTCCAGGGAGGCGGCACTGAAGCTTTCTTT. This sequence encodes CASSPVQGGGTEAFF.

The V call is TRBV30, the J call TRBJ1-6; weak D call: TRBD1 (6 bases). V was trimmed by 3 bases and J by 3 bases, leaving 6 bases between them. The CDR3 consists of 13 residues. The germline gives CDR1 GTSNPN, CDR2 SVGIG (reference sequence). The CDR3 nucleotides read TGTGCCTGGAGGGGACACTATAATTCACCCCTCCACTTT. The encoded protein is CAWRGHYNSPLHF.

The chain links TRBV29-1 to TRBJ1-1; possibly TRBD1 for D (6 bases). CDR1 is SQVTM, CDR2 ANQGSEA, per germline. V lost 3 bases and J 4 bases, leaving 12 bases between the germline ends. The CDR3 totals 13 residues. The DNA of the CDR3 is TGCAGCGTTGATCAGGGGCTGAGCACTGAAGCTTTCTTT. It yields the protein CSVDQGLSTEAFF.

This chain joins TRBV4-1 and TRBJ1-2; weak D call: TRBD1 (5 bases). The V end lost 2 bases, the J end lost 5 bases, and 15 bases lay between the germline ends. The CDR3 covers 15 residues. Germline loops: CDR1 MGHRA, CDR2 YSYEKL. CDR3 loop: CASSQNPRVPYGYTF. CDR3 bases: TGCGCCAGCAGCCAAAATCCCAGGGTCCCATATGGCTACACCTTC.

The CDR3 region is CAWSGTAQLRYGYTF. The DNA of the CDR3 is TGTGCCTGGAGTGGGACAGCCCAACTACGGTATGGCTACACCTTC. The rearrangement links TRBV30 to TRBJ1-2, with a weak D call TRBD1 (6 bases). Trimming stripped 1 base from V and 5 bases from J, with 17 bases between. This CDR3 comprises 15 residues. Germline V gene sequence: CDR1 GTSNPN, CDR2 SVGIG (reference sequence).

The genes are TRBV6-7 and TRBJ1-4; no firm D call. TRBV6-7 has ORF status, its function being uncertain. Deletions cut 6 bases from V and 2 bases from J, with 4 bases between. This CDR3 comprises 12 residues. The CDR3 reads CASSTTNEKLFF. The CDR3 DNA reads as TGTGCCAGCAGCACTACTAATGAAAAACTGTTTTTT.

The rearrangement links TRBV15 to TRBJ1-5, with unresolved D. The CDR3 runs to 15 residues. Deletions cut 1 base from V and 7 bases from J, with 14 bases between. Germline V gene lookup returns CDR1 LNHNV and CDR2 YYDKDF (reference sequence). The DNA for the CDR3 is TGTGCCACCAGCAGAGGAGAGGGTCCAGAGCAGCCCCAGCATTTT. As protein: CATSRGEGPEQPQHF.

Points on this clone: Other nucleotide sequences in the sample specify the same CDR3. J is TRBJ1-1 and V is TRBV11-2; D not certain. The V end lost 0 bases, the J end lost 6 bases, and 8 bases lay between the germline ends. Germline-derived CDR1 and CDR2 are SGHAT and FQNNGV. CDR3 length: 13 residues. The CDR3 nucleotides are TGTGCCAGCAGCTTAGATCGGGGTGCTGAAGCTTTCTTT. It translates to CASSLDRGAEAFF.

The chain recombines TRBV5-1 with TRBJ2-6; maybe TRBD1 (6 bases). The CDR3 has 15 amino acids. V lost 4 bases to trimming and J lost 4 bases, with 12 bases between them. The germline V gene has CDR1 SGHRS and CDR2 YFSETQ. The CDR3 nucleotides are TGCGCCAGCAGCGTCACAGGGACGGGGGCCAACGTCCTGACTTTC. Translation gives CASSVTGTGANVLTF.

The V call is TRBV7-8, the J call TRBJ1-3; possible D gene TRBD1, 5 bases. The germline V gene encodes CDR1 SGHVS and CDR2 FQNEAQ. V lost 2 bases and J lost 0, with 11 bases in between. This CDR3 spans 16 amino acids. CDR3 in amino acids: CASSLIGGLSGNTIYF. The CDR3 nucleotides read TGTGCCAGCAGCTTAATTGGGGGACTCTCTGGAAACACCATATATTTT. The full variable domain, in which reference TRBV7-8 and TRBJ1-3 provide the parts outside the CDR3, is GAGVSQSPRYKVAKRGQDVALRCDPISGHVSLFWYQQALGQGPEFLTYFQNEAQLDKSGLPSDRFFAERPEGSVSTLKIQRTQQEDSAVYLCASSLIGGLSGNTIYFGEGSWLTVV.

This chain joins TRBV3-1 (or the pseudogene TRBV3-2) and TRBJ2-1; D perhaps matches TRBD2 (6 bases). Trimming removed 3 bases from V and 4 bases from J, with 13 bases in between. Germline V lookup: CDR1 LGHDT, CDR2 YNNKEL (reference sequence). This CDR3 has 15 residues. CDR3 DNA sequence: TGTGCCAGCAGCCATGGGCGGGGAAGATACAATGAGCAGTTCTTC. This translates into CASSHGRGRYNEQFF.

The chain uses TRBV7-2 and TRBJ2-1; 7 positions agree with TRBD2. This CDR3 contains 16 residues. J lost 3 bases, V lost 2 bases, and 7 bases had no gene match. CDR1 is SGHTA and CDR2 is FQGNSA in the germline V gene. CDR3 DNA sequence: TGTGCCAGCAGCTTACCGGGACTAACCTTCTACAATGAGCAGTTCTTC. Protein sequence: CASSLPGLTFYNEQFF.